Presented here are 20 T cell receptor beta chains from one specimen sequenced in a study of CD8 T cells in ankylosing spondylitis. The study, taken as a whole, reports: Seemingly distinctive of ankylosing spondylitis blood was a TCR beta motif formed by eight highly homologous variants.

These receptors' antigens are unknown. TCRdb used MiXCR to reprocess the 5' RACE reads, holding one entry per CDR3 protein. The sample lists hundreds of thousands of distinct CDR3 sequences, 10% to 15% occurring once. Sequences were obtained from blood, either unsorted or a sorted T cell fraction (not recorded which). Receptors originate from a male donor with ankylosing spondylitis.

This clonotype was detected many times. The rearrangement links TRBV20-1 to TRBJ1-3, with TRBD1 matching 7 bases. Per germline, CDR1 DFQATT and CDR2 SNEGSKA (reference sequence). The CDR3 runs to 14 residues. V lost 3 bases to trimming and J lost 5 bases; unmatched junction nucleotides: 7. The CDR3 region is CSASPQGLRNTIYF. DNA of the CDR3: TGCAGTGCTAGCCCACAGGGGTTAAGAAACACCATATATTTT.

The table lists this clonotype with a few counts. The gene calls are TRBV20-1 and TRBJ2-4; D is perhaps TRBD2 (5 bases). Trimming left V 1 base short and J 3 bases short, with 19 bases between. Germline assignment: CDR1 DFQATT and CDR2 SNEGSKA (reference sequence). The CDR3 is 17 residues long. As DNA, the CDR3 is TGCAGTGCTAGAGGAGCGGTGTCTGACTATTACAAAAACATTCAGTACTTC. This sequence encodes CSARGAVSDYYKNIQYF.

This clonotype has a count of ten or more. The chain carries TRBV7-9 and TRBJ1-2; 9 nucleotides agree with TRBD1. CDR3 length: 13 amino acids. Germline CDR1 is SEHNR and CDR2 is FQNEAQ (reference sequence). J lost 5 bases, V lost 6 bases, and 4 bases had no gene match. For the CDR3, the DNA is TGTGCCAGCAGTTTGGGGACAGGGTATGGCTACACCTTC. Protein product: CASSLGTGYGYTF.

The chain is built from TRBV12-3 or TRBV12-4 and TRBJ2-3; 11 bases match TRBD2. The CDR3 sequence is 14 residues long. V was clipped by 6 bases and J by 5 bases; unmatched bases: 4. In DNA form, the CDR3 reads TGTGCCAGCAGACTAGCGGGAGAGGAAGATACGCAGTATTTT. This codes for CASRLAGEEDTQYF.

The chain links TRBV6-1 to TRBJ2-7; no reliable D call. The CDR3 has 16 residues. The germline CDR1 and CDR2 sequences are MNHNS and SASEGT. The V end lost 11 bases, the J end lost 3 bases, and 26 bases lay between the germline ends. CDR3 nucleotides: TGTGCCCCAAACCCTTCGGACCCGCTGAGATTCTACGAGCAGTACTTC. It is translated as CAPNPSDPLRFYEQYF.

This sequence joins TRBV7-2 and TRBJ2-1, with 8 bases lining up with TRBD2. With 1 base clipped from V and 4 bases from J, the junction kept 6 bases outside the gene matches. The CDR3 consists of 16 residues. Germline values: CDR1 SGHTA, CDR2 FQGNSA. CDR3 region: CASSLVGRGVYNEQFF. The CDR3, as DNA: TGTGCCAGCAGCTTAGTTGGGCGGGGGGTTTACAATGAGCAGTTCTTC. The full variable domain, rest sourced from reference TRBV7-2 and TRBJ2-1, is GAGVSQSPSNKVTEKGKDVELRCDPISGHTALYWYRQSLGQGLEFLIYFQGNSAPDKSGLPSDRFSAERTGGSVSTLTIQRTQQEDSAVYLCASSLVGRGVYNEQFFGPGTRLTVL.

This clonotype was detected a few times. The chain couples TRBV29-1 to TRBJ1-2; D possibly corresponds to TRBD1 (6 bases). The CDR3 is made up of 13 amino acids. Deletions cut 4 bases from V and 8 bases from J, with 17 bases between. The germline V gene has CDR1 SQVTM and CDR2 ANQGSEA. CDR3 sequence reads: CSVVGGGNRGYTF. The CDR3 coding sequence is TGCAGCGTTGTTGGGGGGGGCAATAGGGGCTACACCTTC.

This chain connects TRBV20-1 to TRBJ2-7; 8 bases are shared with TRBD2. V trimming: 3 bases; J trimming: 5 bases; junction bases outside the gene matches: 15. Per the germline V gene, CDR1 is DFQATT and CDR2 is SNEGSKA (reference sequence). The CDR3 spans 16 residues. For the CDR3, the DNA is TGCAGTGCTAGGCCCGGGGGGAGCGGGAGAGCCAACGAGCAGTACTTC. It encodes CSARPGGSGRANEQYF.

This clonotype was counted many times. This rearrangement joins TRBV20-1 to TRBJ2-1; 9 bases are a match to TRBD1. V lost 5 bases to trimming and J lost 8 bases; unmatched junction nucleotides: 16. There are 16 residues in the CDR3. CDR1 DFQATT and CDR2 SNEGSKA come from the germline V gene (reference sequence). As DNA, the CDR3 is TGCAGTGCTCTAAAGTCCGGGACAGGGTTTAGAGATGAGCAGTTCTTC. Protein sequence: CSALKSGTGFRDEQFF.

This chain uses TRBV24-1 with TRBJ1-2; D is unclear. V was cut by 3 bases and J by 8 bases, with 12 bases left in between. CDR1 is KGHDR, CDR2 SFDVKD, per germline. This CDR3 spans 13 amino acids. CDR3 sequence reads: CATSDNSKGGYTF. The CDR3 bases are TGTGCCACCAGTGATAACTCCAAAGGAGGCTACACCTTC.

This clonotype was counted between two and nine times. CDR3 region: CASSSSGQGDNEQFF. CDR3 nucleotide sequence: TGCGCCAGCAGTAGCTCGGGACAGGGGGACAATGAGCAGTTCTTC. The chain has TRBV5-1 and TRBJ2-1, with TRBD1 matching over 11 bases. V trimming: 5 bases; J trimming: 5 bases; junction bases outside the gene matches: 6. In germline, CDR1 is SGHRS, CDR2 YFSETQ. The CDR3 length is 15 residues.

The gene calls are TRBV7-2 and TRBJ2-2, with D possibly TRBD1 on 5 matching bases. The CDR3 length is 16 residues. The V end lost 2 bases, the J end lost 6 bases, and 16 bases lay between the germline ends. Germline CDR1 SGHTA, CDR2 FQGNSA. DNA of the CDR3: TGTGCCAGCAGCTTACAGGCCGCGAAAGGGGCCGGGGAGCTGTTTTTT. Translated, it gives CASSLQAAKGAGELFF.

This clonotype was observed a handful of times. The chain joins TRBV28 to TRBJ2-5; D is possibly TRBD2 (6 bases). Trimming pared 2 bases from V and 4 bases from J, leaving 8 bases between. Germline V gives CDR1 MDHEN, CDR2 SYDVKM. This CDR3 spans 13 amino acids. CDR3 coding DNA: TGTGCCAGCAGTTTAGCGGGAATAGAGACCCAGTACTTC. It is translated as CASSLAGIETQYF.

In this sample, this clonotype turned up a few times. This chain uses TRBV5-4 with TRBJ2-7, with 9 bases fitting TRBD2. The trim removed 0 bases at V and 0 bases at J, leaving 4 bases unmatched. Germline V gene data show CDR1 as SGHNT and CDR2 as YYREEE (reference sequence). The CDR3 spans 16 residues. CDR3 sequence reads: CASSLGASGASYEQYF. CDR3 nucleotides: TGTGCCAGCAGCTTGGGGGCTAGCGGGGCCTCCTACGAGCAGTACTTC.

The J gene is TRBJ2-1, the V gene TRBV14; TRBD2 aligns across 14 bases. With 4 bases clipped from V and 6 bases from J, the junction kept 2 bases outside the gene matches. The CDR3 length is 15 residues. CDR1 is SGHDN, CDR2 FVKESK, per germline. CDR3 DNA sequence: TGTGCCAGCAGCCCGACTAGCGGGAGGGCCAATGAGCAGTTCTTC. It encodes CASSPTSGRANEQFF.

The rearrangement uses TRBV5-1 and TRBJ2-3; TRBD1 might be the D (6 bases). This CDR3 region has 14 residues. Germline CDR1 SGHRS, CDR2 YFSETQ. Trimming left V 2 bases short and J 7 bases short, with 14 bases between. The CDR3 reads CASSLRQVGNTQYF. For the CDR3, the DNA is TGCGCCAGCAGCTTACGACAGGTTGGAAATACGCAGTATTTT. Together with reference TRBV5-1 and TRBJ2-3, the CDR3 gives the full variable domain: KAGVTQTPRYLIKTRGQQVTLSCSPISGHRSVSWYQQTPGQGLQFLFEYFSETQRNKGNFPGRFSGRQFSNSRSEMNVSTLELGDSALYLCASSLRQVGNTQYFGPGTRLTVL.

This clonotype was recorded a few times. This chain uses TRBV15 with TRBJ1-2; TRBD1 might be the D (5 bases). The V gene's germline CDR1 is LNHNV and CDR2 YYDKDF (reference sequence). This CDR3 comprises 15 residues. V lost 0 bases and J lost 4, with 12 bases in between. The CDR3 DNA follows: TGTGCCACCAGCAGAGATCAGACAGCAGTCTATGGCTACACCTTC. Translating it yields CATSRDQTAVYGYTF.

This clonotype came up a few times. CDR3 in DNA: TGCGCCAGCAGCTTTCGGGACGGCATCTCCTACGAGCAGTACTTC. Amino acids: CASSFRDGISYEQYF. The chain couples TRBV5-1 to TRBJ2-7; D is possibly TRBD1 or TRBD2 (5 bases each). Germline CDR1 and CDR2: SGHRS and YFSETQ. Trimming removed 2 bases from V and 0 bases from J, with 12 bases in between. CDR3 length: 15 amino acids.

This chain links TRBV11-2 with TRBJ1-1; no clear D. Germline CDR1 and CDR2: SGHAT and FQNNGV. The ends were cut back, 0 bases at V and 9 bases at J, with 11 bases in the middle. There are 13 residues in the CDR3. CDR3 loop: CASSLDHRQQAFF. CDR3 bases: TGTGCCAGCAGCTTAGATCATCGGCAGCAAGCTTTCTTT.

This clonotype has ten or more counts. The chain couples TRBV20-1 to TRBJ2-3; D is possibly TRBD1 (6 bases). Trimming removed 5 bases at V and 0 bases at J, with 12 bases between. The CDR3 sequence is 14 residues long. The germline V gene encodes CDR1 DFQATT and CDR2 SNEGSKA (reference sequence). The CDR3 DNA is TGCAGTGCTCCCAGGGGCGGGAGCACAGATACGCAGTATTTT. Translation gives CSAPRGGSTDTQYF.